This record covers a single T cell receptor (beta chain). The sample originates from a study of Ad26.COV2.S vaccination and SARS-CoV-2 variants. In the study overall: This donor came from the COV1001 trial of Ad26.COV2.S. Ad26.COV2.S was injected intramuscularly once or twice, 56 days apart.

Libraries were prepared by immunoSEQ multiplex PCR; TCRdb keeps only in-frame clonotypes and omits some of them. The top ten hold 2.5% to 3% of the sample, which has roughly 500,000 clones, roughly 89% seen once. Stated treatment: roughly 20 received Ad26.COV2.S at low or high dose, single or two shots; about 5 received placebo; per-sample allocation not given. Collection of samples fell on day 63 after the first vaccine or placebo injection. The CDR3 loop spans 15 amino acids. After removal of 10 bases from V and 4 bases from J, the junction contained 10 bases not matched to a gene. The V gene's germline CDR1 is MDHEN and CDR2 SYDVKM.

The chain uses TRBV28 and TRBJ1-5; TRBD1 aligns across 10 bases. The sample consisted of peripheral blood, taken in a trial of Ad26.COV2.S vaccine versus placebo. This TCR was recovered from a person between 18 and 65 years old who received the Ad26.COV2.S COVID-19 vaccine or a placebo. CDR3 region: CAIIKDRGINQPQHF. CDR3 bases: TGTGCCATCATTAAGGACAGGGGGATAAATCAGCCCCAGCATTTT.